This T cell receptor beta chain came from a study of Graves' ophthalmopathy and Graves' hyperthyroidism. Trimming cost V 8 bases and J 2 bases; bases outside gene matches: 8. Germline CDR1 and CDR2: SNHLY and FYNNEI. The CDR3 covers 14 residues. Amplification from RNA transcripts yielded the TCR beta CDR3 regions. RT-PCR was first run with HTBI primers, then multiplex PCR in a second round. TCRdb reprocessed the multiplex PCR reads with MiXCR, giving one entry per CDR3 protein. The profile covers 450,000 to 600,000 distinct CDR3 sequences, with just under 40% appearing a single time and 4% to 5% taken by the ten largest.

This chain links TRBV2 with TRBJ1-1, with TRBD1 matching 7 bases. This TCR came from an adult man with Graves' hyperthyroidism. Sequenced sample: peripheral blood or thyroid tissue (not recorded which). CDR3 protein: CASEPTGVNTEAFF. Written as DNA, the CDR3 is TGTGCCAGCGAGCCAACAGGGGTCAACACTGAAGCTTTCTTT.